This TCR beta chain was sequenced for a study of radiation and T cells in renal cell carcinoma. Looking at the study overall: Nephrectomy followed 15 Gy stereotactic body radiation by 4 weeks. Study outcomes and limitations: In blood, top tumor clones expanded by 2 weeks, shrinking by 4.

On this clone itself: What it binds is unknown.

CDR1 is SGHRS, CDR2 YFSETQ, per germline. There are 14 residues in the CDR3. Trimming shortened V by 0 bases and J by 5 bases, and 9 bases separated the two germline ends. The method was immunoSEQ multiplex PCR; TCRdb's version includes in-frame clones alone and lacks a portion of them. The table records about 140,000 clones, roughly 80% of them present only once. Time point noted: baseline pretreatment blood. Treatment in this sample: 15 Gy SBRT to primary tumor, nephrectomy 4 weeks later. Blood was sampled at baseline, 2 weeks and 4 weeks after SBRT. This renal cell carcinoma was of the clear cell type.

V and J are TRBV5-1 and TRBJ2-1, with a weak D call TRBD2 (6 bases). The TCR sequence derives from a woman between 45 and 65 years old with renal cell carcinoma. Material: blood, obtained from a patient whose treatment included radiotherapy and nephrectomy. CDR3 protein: CASSLGRGHNEQFF. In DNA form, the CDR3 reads TGCGCCAGCAGCTTGGGGAGGGGTCACAATGAGCAGTTCTTC.